This entry lists 25 T cell receptor beta chains sequenced from one sample in a study of T-cell memory formation after mild COVID-19. TCRdb ran MiXCR on the 5' RACE reads and lists one entry per CDR3 protein. The repertoire holds about 200,000 distinct CDR3 sequences, more than 8% seen once, with 3% to 4.5% in the top ten. Sequencing was done on a sample of PBMCs or a T cell subset sorted from them (not recorded which). The source is a man between 18 and 29 years old who had mild COVID-19 (a few samples of this study predate the infection). Cell type and time point are not known.

This clonotype was counted a few times. The chain joins TRBV20-1 to TRBJ1-6; 8 positions agree with TRBD1. Germline loops: CDR1 DFQATT, CDR2 SNEGSKA (reference sequence). This CDR3 is built from 14 residues. J gave up 5 bases and V 3 bases, and 3 bases lay outside the gene matches. Here the CDR3 reads CSARLTGDNSPLHF. Written as DNA, the CDR3 is TGCAGTGCTAGGTTGACAGGGGATAATTCACCCCTCCACTTT.

This clonotype has more than one count but fewer than ten. This rearrangement joins TRBV20-1 to TRBJ2-7; D uncertain. V dropped 1 base and J dropped 3 bases, with 7 bases sitting between them. In germline, CDR1 is DFQATT, CDR2 SNEGSKA (reference sequence). This CDR3 has 12 residues. The CDR3 sequence: CSARVGGYEQYF. CDR3 DNA sequence: TGCAGTGCTAGAGTTGGTGGCTACGAGCAGTACTTC.

In this sample, this clonotype turned up a few times. The genes are TRBV6-5 and TRBJ2-7; the D gene could be TRBD1 or TRBD2 (6 bases each). V was pared by 0 bases and J by 0 bases, with 15 bases between. The CDR3 spans 17 residues. Looked up from germline, CDR1 is MNHEY and CDR2 is SVGAGI. Here the CDR3 DNA reads TGTGCCAGCAGTTACTCGTACGGGGGCTTCGGCTCCTACGAGCAGTACTTC. Translating it yields CASSYSYGGFGSYEQYF.

There are many counts of this clonotype. V is TRBV7-9 and J is TRBJ1-1, with D tentatively TRBD1 (6 bases). There are 14 residues in the CDR3. Germline V gives CDR1 SEHNR, CDR2 FQNEAQ (reference sequence). Trimming took 2 bases from V and 5 from J, leaving 12 bases between them. The CDR3 loop is CASSLRGRGTEAFF. In DNA, the CDR3 is TGTGCCAGCAGCTTACGGGGGCGAGGGACTGAAGCTTTCTTT.

This clonotype was observed a handful of times. The gene calls are TRBV15 and TRBJ1-3; TRBD1 aligns across 8 bases. The germline V gene has CDR1 LNHNV and CDR2 YYDKDF (reference sequence). CDR3 length: 12 residues. Trimming cost V 3 bases and J 9 bases; bases outside gene matches: 1. The DNA of the CDR3 is TGTGCCACCAGCAGGACAGGGGCCACCATATATTTT. It specifies CATSRTGATIYF.

The chain couples TRBV4-1 to TRBJ2-5; a weak D match, TRBD1 (5 bases). The CDR3 consists of 15 residues. Per the germline V gene, CDR1 is MGHRA and CDR2 is YSYEKL. V shed 0 bases and J shed 5 bases, with 13 bases lying between them. This CDR3 is CASSQDGAGAETQYF. CDR3 nucleotide sequence: TGCGCCAGCAGCCAAGATGGGGCTGGGGCGGAGACCCAGTACTTC.

Ten or more counts support this clonotype. This sequence joins TRBV24-1 and TRBJ2-1; no definite D call. CDR3 length equals 17 residues. Trimming took off 3 bases at V and 3 bases at J, with 17 bases between the two ends. Germline values: CDR1 KGHDR, CDR2 SFDVKD. CDR3 sequence reads: CATSDGGNPTVYNEQFF. CDR3 nucleotides: TGTGCCACCAGTGATGGTGGTAATCCGACGGTCTACAATGAGCAGTTCTTC.

This clonotype was counted between two and nine times. This chain joins TRBV7-9 and TRBJ2-1, with D possibly being TRBD2 (6 bases). Germline V lookup: CDR1 SEHNR, CDR2 FQNEAQ (reference sequence). Trimming removed 5 bases from V and 12 bases from J, with 11 bases in between. This CDR3 has 11 amino acids. DNA for the CDR3: TGTGCCAGCAGCGGAAGTAGCGGGCAGTTCTTC. This encodes CASSGSSGQFF.

This sequence joins TRBV12-3 or TRBV12-4 and TRBJ2-7, with a weak D call TRBD1 (5 bases). V lost 5 bases to trimming and J lost 7 bases, with 15 bases between them. The CDR3 spans 13 residues. This CDR3 reads CASSPREAGEQYV. In DNA form, the CDR3 reads TGTGCCAGCAGTCCTCGAGAGGCAGGGGAGCAGTACGTC.

This clonotype showed up just a few times. It is unclear where the CDR3 begins or ends on the DNA, so no DNA is shown, and the CDR3 is as TCRdb lists it. CDR3 sequence: CSAPRDFGAGYTF. J is TRBJ1-2 and V is TRBV20-1. Germline values: CDR1 DFQATT, CDR2 SNEGSKA (reference sequence). The CDR3 is 13 residues long, counting both termini.

J is TRBJ2-3 and V is TRBV9, with no clear D. Germline CDR1 SGDLS, CDR2 YYNGEE. Trimming shortened V by 5 bases and J by 4 bases, and 20 bases separated the two germline ends. The length of the CDR3 is 16 residues. CDR3 nucleotide sequence: TGTGCCAGCAGTGTCCGGAGCCTACCGGGCTCAGATACGCAGTATTTT. This translates into CASSVRSLPGSDTQYF.

This chain joins TRBV7-8 and TRBJ1-4, with 12 bases lining up with TRBD1. V lost 1 base and J lost 8; bases outside the gene matches: 8. Looked up from germline, CDR1 is SGHVS and CDR2 is FQNEAQ. The CDR3 extends over 17 amino acids. As DNA, the CDR3 is TGTGCCAGCAGCTTAGGGGGACAGGGGGCGTTTAACGAAAAACTGTTTTTT. Its protein product is CASSLGGQGAFNEKLFF.

This rearrangement joins TRBV12-3 or TRBV12-4 to TRBJ2-7, with a possible D match to TRBD2 (6 bases). The V end was cut by 3 bases, the J end by 0 bases, with 15 bases between. The CDR3 is 16 amino acids. CDR3 sequence: CASSFFIGGSSYEQYF. The DNA of the CDR3 is TGTGCCAGCAGTTTCTTTATCGGGGGAAGCTCCTACGAGCAGTACTTC.

This clonotype turned up a few times. The CDR3 DNA sequence: TGTGCCAGCTCACCAGGGCCGGGGGGGTCTTGGGATACGCAGTATTTT. Translation: CASSPGPGGSWDTQYF. The V and J genes are TRBV18 and TRBJ2-3; 8 bases align to TRBD2. V trimming: 2 bases; J trimming: 6 bases; junction bases outside the gene matches: 10. This CDR3 comprises 16 residues. Germline CDR1 is KGHSH and CDR2 is LQKENI.

This clonotype has only a few counts. V is TRBV5-6 and J is TRBJ1-2; unclear D gene. CDR3 length: 11 residues. V was trimmed by 0 bases and J by 10 bases, leaving 7 bases between them. Germline assignment: CDR1 SGHDT and CDR2 YYEEEE. The CDR3 DNA is TGTGCCAGCAGCTTGGAAGTAGACTACACCTTC. This encodes CASSLEVDYTF.

The V gene is TRBV9, the J gene TRBJ1-6, with D maybe TRBD1 (5 bases). The CDR3 runs to 15 residues. Germline CDR1 is SGDLS and CDR2 is YYNGEE. The germline V and J ends were trimmed by 3 bases and 10 bases, with 17 bases remaining between them. CDR3 in amino acids: CASSGGLGQVSPLHF. CDR3 nucleotides: TGTGCCAGCAGCGGGGGACTGGGGCAGGTATCACCCCTCCACTTT.

This clonotype has a count of ten or more. The rearrangement links TRBV5-1 to TRBJ2-4, with D perhaps TRBD1 or TRBD2 (5 bases each). Germline CDR1 is SGHRS and CDR2 is YFSETQ. This CDR3 is 16 amino acids long. Trimming shortened V by 4 bases and J by 7 bases, and 21 bases separated the two germline ends. The CDR3 nucleotides are TGCGCCAGCAGCACGGGACCGCCCTTAACGGGGAACATTCAGTACTTC. It specifies CASSTGPPLTGNIQYF.

The sample holds a few counts of this clonotype. The chain combines TRBV20-1 with TRBJ2-4, with 7 positions matching TRBD2. V was pared by 6 bases and J by 0 bases, with 8 bases of the junction left unmatched. Germline CDR1 and CDR2: DFQATT and SNEGSKA (reference sequence). The CDR3 sequence is 15 residues long. In DNA, the CDR3 is TGCAGTGCCCCAAGCGGGGTGGCAGCCAAAAACATTCAGTACTTC. As protein: CSAPSGVAAKNIQYF.

V and J are TRBV4-3 and TRBJ2-7, with D possibly called TRBD1 or TRBD2 (5 bases each). Trimming left V 4 bases short and J 9 bases short, with 28 bases between. The germline CDR1 and CDR2 sequences are LGHNA and YSLEER. There are 17 residues in the CDR3. CDR3 DNA sequence: TGCGCCAGCAGCCCAGCGGTCGGGACCTCTAGCCACGTGGGGCAGTACTTC. Its protein product is CASSPAVGTSSHVGQYF.

This clonotype was observed many times. J is TRBJ1-6 and V is TRBV3-1; no reliable D call. V shed 0 bases and J shed 11 bases, with 8 bases lying between them. CDR1 and CDR2 (germline): LGHDT, YNNKEL (reference sequence). The CDR3 extends over 13 amino acids. The CDR3 sequence is CASSQDPQAPLHF. CDR3 bases: TGTGCCAGCAGCCAAGATCCCCAGGCACCCCTCCACTTT.

This clonotype was detected a few times. The rearrangement links TRBV5-1 to TRBJ2-7, with TRBD2 matching 14 bases. CDR3 size: 16 residues. The trim removed 4 bases at V and 0 bases at J, leaving 3 bases unmatched. The germline CDR1 and CDR2 sequences are SGHRS and YFSETQ. CDR3 in amino acids: CASSPGTSGGSYEQYF. The CDR3 coding sequence is TGCGCCAGCAGCCCAGGGACTAGCGGGGGCTCCTACGAGCAGTACTTC.

This clonotype was found a few times. The chain combines TRBV7-3 with TRBJ2-3, with 8 nucleotides matching TRBD1. V shed 10 bases and J 5 bases; nucleotides not matched to a gene: 11. This CDR3 spans 14 amino acids. Germline assignment: CDR1 SGHTA and CDR2 FQGTGA. The DNA for the CDR3 is TGTGCCACTTCGTGGGCAGGGGGCATAGATACGCAGTATTTT. Its protein is CATSWAGGIDTQYF. Together with reference TRBV7-3 and TRBJ2-3, the CDR3 gives the full variable domain: GAGVSQTPSNKVTEKGKYVELRCDPISGHTALYWYRQSLGQGPEFLIYFQGTGAADDSGLPNDRFFAVRPEGSVSTLKIQRTERGDSAVYLCATSWAGGIDTQYFGPGTRLTVL.

This clonotype was detected ten times or more. V gene TRBV7-9 combines with J gene TRBJ2-1; D may be TRBD2 (6 bases). This CDR3 is built from 14 residues. CDR1 is SEHNR and CDR2 is FQNEAQ in the germline V gene (reference sequence). Deletions cut 0 bases from V and 4 bases from J, with 7 bases between. The CDR3 nucleotides read TGTGCCAGCAGCTTAGCGGGGGGATACAATGAGCAGTTCTTC. Translating gives CASSLAGGYNEQFF.

The table lists this clonotype with many counts. The chain carries TRBV11-2 and TRBJ2-1; 7 bases line up with TRBD2. The CDR3 totals 14 residues. V shed 6 bases and J 8 bases; nucleotides not matched to a gene: 10. CDR1 SGHAT and CDR2 FQNNGV come from the germline V gene. The CDR3 is CASSPTLTSYEQFF. The CDR3 coding sequence is TGTGCCAGCAGTCCGACACTGACTAGCTATGAGCAGTTCTTC.

This clonotype was recorded a few times. CDR3 in DNA: TGTGCCAGCAGTTCTCGACAGGGAAGAGAGACCCAGTACTTC. Encoded protein: CASSSRQGRETQYF. The chain links TRBV12-3 or TRBV12-4 to TRBJ2-5; 7 bases agree with TRBD1. CDR3 length: 14 amino acids. J gave up 4 bases and V 4 bases, and 6 bases lay outside the gene matches.